These 15 T cell receptor beta chains originate from one sample sequenced in a study of blood T cell repertoires in COVID-19. Only in-frame clones appear in the TCRdb table, and some are missing; sequencing was by immunoSEQ multiplex PCR. The table has some 270,000 clones, about 85% seen once; the top ten hold approximately 0.94%. Input material: peripheral blood. These receptors originate from a human donor with COVID-19, enrolled during active disease. The donor label of this sample is uncertain.

The chain links TRBV6-2 or TRBV6-3 to TRBJ1-1; 7 bases fit TRBD1. The length of the CDR3 is 13 residues. With 5 bases clipped from V and 4 bases from J, the junction kept 4 bases outside the gene matches. Germline assignment: CDR1 MNHEY and CDR2 SVGEGT. CDR3 loop: CASSQDRTTEAFF. For the CDR3, the DNA is TGTGCCAGCAGTCAGGACAGGACCACTGAAGCTTTCTTT.

The chain carries TRBV30 and TRBJ1-5, with TRBD1 matching 8 bases. Germline V CDR1 and CDR2: GTSNPN, SVGIG (reference sequence). V lost 1 base and J lost 2; bases outside the gene matches: 1. This CDR3 is built from 14 residues. CDR3 sequence: CAWSADRGNQPQHF. The DNA of the CDR3 is TGTGCCTGGAGTGCGGACAGGGGCAATCAGCCCCAGCATTTT.

This clone has more than one count but fewer than ten. In DNA form, the CDR3 reads TGCAGCGTGGGACTAGCGGGAGTTCCATCCTACGAGCAGTACTTC. Amino acids: CSVGLAGVPSYEQYF. The rearrangement uses TRBV29-1 and TRBJ2-7, with 14 bases aligning to TRBD2. The V gene end was trimmed by 6 bases and the J gene end by 1 base; junction bases not matched to a gene: 5. CDR1 is SQVTM, CDR2 ANQGSEA, per germline. This CDR3 has 15 amino acids.

The genes are TRBV3-1 (or the pseudogene TRBV3-2) and TRBJ1-6; D ambiguous. This CDR3 comprises 13 residues. Deletions cut 1 base from V and 17 bases from J, with 15 bases between. Per germline, CDR1 LGHDT and CDR2 YNNKEL (reference sequence). The CDR3 loop reads CASSQAVPIRVHF. The CDR3 DNA reads TGTGCCAGCAGCCAAGCCGTGCCAATCCGGGTCCACTTT.

The chain couples TRBV5-1 to TRBJ1-1, with D tentatively TRBD1 (6 bases). The CDR3 sequence is 15 residues long. In germline, CDR1 is SGHRS, CDR2 YFSETQ. The ends were cut back, 2 bases at V and 3 bases at J, with 14 bases in the middle. The CDR3 DNA reads TGCGCCAGCAGCTTTGTGGGGGCCCGGGACACTGAAGCTTTCTTT. Its protein is CASSFVGARDTEAFF.

The chain combines TRBV2 with TRBJ1-1; TRBD1 might be the D (5 bases). CDR3 length equals 15 residues. Deletions cut 6 bases from V and 9 bases from J, with 23 bases between. From germline, CDR1 is SNHLY and CDR2 FYNNEI. The CDR3 sequence is CASRVKDNYFSKAFF. Written as DNA, the CDR3 is TGTGCCAGCAGGGTCAAGGACAACTACTTCTCGAAAGCTTTCTTT.

J is TRBJ2-5 and V is TRBV5-1; 8 bases agree with TRBD1. Germline trimming cut 1 base from V and 5 bases from J; bases unmatched to any gene: 4. This CDR3 is 14 amino acids long. CDR1 and CDR2 from the germline V gene are SGHRS and YFSETQ. CDR3 sequence reads: CASSLQGAWETQYF. CDR3 DNA: TGCGCCAGCAGCTTGCAGGGGGCTTGGGAGACCCAGTACTTC.

This chain links TRBV9 with TRBJ1-1; D is uncertain. The CDR3 has 13 residues. Deletions cut 4 bases from V and 4 bases from J, with 11 bases between. Germline V gene data show CDR1 as SGDLS and CDR2 as YYNGEE. The CDR3 DNA sequence: TGTGCCAGCAGCCCCGTCCCGGGCACTGAAGCTTTCTTT. Protein: CASSPVPGTEAFF.

The rearrangement joins TRBV2 to TRBJ1-6, with unresolved D. The CDR3 totals 13 residues. The V gene lost 7 bases and the J gene lost 4 bases, with 8 bases spanning the gap. In germline, CDR1 is SNHLY, CDR2 FYNNEI. CDR3 in DNA: TGTGCCAGCACGGGAGGTTATAATTCACCCCTCCACTTT. Translation: CASTGGYNSPLHF.

The rearrangement joins TRBV30 to TRBJ1-3; TRBD1 matches at 9 bases. J was trimmed by 4 bases and V by 2 bases; bases with no gene match: 3. Germline V gene data show CDR1 as GTSNPN and CDR2 as SVGIG (reference sequence). The CDR3 covers 14 residues. The CDR3 sequence is CAWSHGTGGNTIYF. The CDR3 DNA is TGTGCCTGGAGTCACGGGACAGGGGGAAACACCATATATTTT.

This clone was seen just once. The sample carries other DNA sequences with the same CDR3. The CDR3 coding sequence is TGTGCCAGCAGCTTGGACAGAGTCTATGGCTACACCTTC. Amino acids: CASSLDRVYGYTF. The chain employs TRBV5-4 and TRBJ1-2; D gene unclear. Germline assignment: CDR1 SGHNT and CDR2 YYREEE (reference sequence). The V gene lost 0 bases and the J gene lost 4 bases, with 7 bases spanning the gap. The CDR3 covers 13 residues.

The rearrangement joins TRBV4-3 to TRBJ2-3, with 10 bases aligning to TRBD2. This CDR3 is built from 17 residues. The V and J ends lost 0 bases and 6 bases, in that order; junction bases with no gene match: 9. Germline CDR1 is LGHNA and CDR2 is YSLEER. The CDR3 is CASSQDISGRAGDTQYF. For the CDR3, the DNA is TGCGCCAGCAGCCAAGATATCAGCGGGAGGGCCGGGGATACGCAGTATTTT.

The CDR3, as DNA: TGTGCCAGCAGTTCATGGACAGCACCTAACTATGGCTACACCTTC. It codes for CASSSWTAPNYGYTF. The rearrangement links TRBV6-5 to TRBJ1-2, with a weak D call TRBD1 (6 bases). V lost 4 bases to trimming and J lost 0 bases, with 12 bases between them. This CDR3 comprises 15 residues. Germline V gene sequence: CDR1 MNHEY, CDR2 SVGAGI.

V usage is TRBV9 and J usage is TRBJ2-5; D may be TRBD1 (5 bases). This CDR3 has 15 amino acids. The germline V gene encodes CDR1 SGDLS and CDR2 YYNGEE. Trimming cost V 1 base and J 2 bases, with 12 bases left between them. CDR3 residues: CASSVITGQQETQYF. The CDR3 nucleotides read TGTGCCAGCAGCGTAATCACAGGACAACAAGAGACCCAGTACTTC.

Concerning this clone: One junction end disagrees with the germline gene, perhaps due to a read error. V gene TRBV7-3 combines with J gene TRBJ1-1, with D maybe TRBD1 (6 bases). CDR1 is SGHTA, CDR2 FQGTGA, per germline. The CDR3 consists of 8 residues. The CDR3 loop is CASRGASF. The CDR3 nucleotides read TGTGCCAGCAGGGGGGCCTCCTTT.